The clone carrying this TCR beta chain was seen a handful of times. Its antigen is undetermined. This specimen comes from a study of glioma-infiltrating T cells. Study-level results: Only very few CDR3 sequences appeared in both tissue and blood. Above-expected tissue-blood divergence occurred in all gliomas, most in low-grade ones.

Using RNA template, CDR3s of TCR alpha and beta were amplified with iRepertoire arm-PCR. One-step reverse transcription and amplification started from about 100-400 ng of tissue mRNA or PBMC total RNA. TCRdb independently ran MiXCR on the multiplex PCR reads; one entry per CDR3 protein. This table has more than 110,000 distinct CDR3 sequences, roughly two fifths appearing once. Germline CDR1 reads DFQATT; CDR2 reads SNEGSKA (reference sequence). The CDR3 is 10 residues long. V gave up 0 bases and J gave up 9 bases, with 3 bases separating them. The sequenced material came from glioma tissue, nonneoplastic brain tissue, or PBMCs (not recorded which). The rearrangement links TRBV20-1 to TRBJ2-1, with D hard to call. The TCR comes from a human donor with low-grade glioma or glioblastoma, undergoing nonglioma brain surgery, or in good health (not recorded which). In DNA form, the CDR3 reads TGCAGTGCTAGAGAAAGTGAGCAGTTCTTC. Translating it yields CSARESEQFF.